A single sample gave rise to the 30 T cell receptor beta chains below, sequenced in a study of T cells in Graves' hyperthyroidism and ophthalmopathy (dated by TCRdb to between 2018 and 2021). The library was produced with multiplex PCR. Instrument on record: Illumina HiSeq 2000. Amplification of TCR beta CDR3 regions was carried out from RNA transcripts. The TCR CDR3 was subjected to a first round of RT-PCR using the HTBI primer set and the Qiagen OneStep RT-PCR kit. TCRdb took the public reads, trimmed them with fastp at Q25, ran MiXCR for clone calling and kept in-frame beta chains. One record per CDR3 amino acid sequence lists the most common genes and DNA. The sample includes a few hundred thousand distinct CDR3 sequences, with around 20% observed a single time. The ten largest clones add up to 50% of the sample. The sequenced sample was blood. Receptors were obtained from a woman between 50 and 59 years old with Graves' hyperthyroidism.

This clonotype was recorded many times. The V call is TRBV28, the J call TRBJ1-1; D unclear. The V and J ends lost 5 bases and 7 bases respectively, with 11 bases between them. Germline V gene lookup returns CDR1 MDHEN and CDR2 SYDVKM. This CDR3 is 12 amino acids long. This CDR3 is CASSHTKYEAFF. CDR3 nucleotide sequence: TGTGCCAGCAGTCACACTAAGTATGAAGCTTTCTTT.

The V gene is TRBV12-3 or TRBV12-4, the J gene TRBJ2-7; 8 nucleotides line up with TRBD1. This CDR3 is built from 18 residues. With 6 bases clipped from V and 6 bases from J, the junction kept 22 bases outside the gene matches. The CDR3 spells CASSLYLGTGAPLGEQYF. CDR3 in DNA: TGTGCCAGCAGCTTATACCTCGGGACAGGAGCTCCCCTAGGCGAGCAGTACTTC.

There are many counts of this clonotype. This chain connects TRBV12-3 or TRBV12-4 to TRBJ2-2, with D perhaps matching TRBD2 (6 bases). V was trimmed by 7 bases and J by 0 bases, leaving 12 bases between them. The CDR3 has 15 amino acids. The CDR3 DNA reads TGTGCCAGCACTCCGGGACTCTCGAACACCGGGGAGCTGTTTTTT. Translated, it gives CASTPGLSNTGELFF.

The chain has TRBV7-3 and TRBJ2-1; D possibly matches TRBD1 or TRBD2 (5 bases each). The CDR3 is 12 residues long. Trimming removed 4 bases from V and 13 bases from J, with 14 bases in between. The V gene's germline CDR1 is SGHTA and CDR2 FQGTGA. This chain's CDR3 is CASSSPGREQFF. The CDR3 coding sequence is TGTGCCAGCAGCTCACCGGGACGGGAACAGTTCTTC. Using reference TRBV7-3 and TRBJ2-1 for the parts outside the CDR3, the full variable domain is GAGVSQTPSNKVTEKGKYVELRCDPISGHTALYWYRQSLGQGPEFLIYFQGTGAADDSGLPNDRFFAVRPEGSVSTLKIQRTERGDSAVYLCASSSPGREQFFGPGTRLTVL.

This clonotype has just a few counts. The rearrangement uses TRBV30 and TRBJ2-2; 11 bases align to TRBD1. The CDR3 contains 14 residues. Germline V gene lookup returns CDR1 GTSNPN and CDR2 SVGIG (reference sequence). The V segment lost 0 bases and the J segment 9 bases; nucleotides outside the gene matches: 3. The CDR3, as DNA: TGTGCCTGGAGTGTAGGACAGGGGGCCTGGGAGCTGTTTTTT. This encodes CAWSVGQGAWELFF.

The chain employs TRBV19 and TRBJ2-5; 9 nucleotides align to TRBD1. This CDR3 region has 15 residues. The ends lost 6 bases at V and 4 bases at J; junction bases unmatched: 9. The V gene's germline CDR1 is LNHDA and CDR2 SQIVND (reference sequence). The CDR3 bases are TGTGCCAGTAGCAGGACGGACAGGGGAGGAGAGACCCAGTACTTC. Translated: CASSRTDRGGETQYF.

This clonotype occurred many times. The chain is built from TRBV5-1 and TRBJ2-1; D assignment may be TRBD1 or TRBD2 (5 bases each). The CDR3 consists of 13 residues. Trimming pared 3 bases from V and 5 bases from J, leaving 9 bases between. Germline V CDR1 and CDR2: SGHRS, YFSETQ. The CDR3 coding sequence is TGCGCCAGCAGCTGGGGACCAGACAATGAGCAGTTCTTC. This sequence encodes CASSWGPDNEQFF.

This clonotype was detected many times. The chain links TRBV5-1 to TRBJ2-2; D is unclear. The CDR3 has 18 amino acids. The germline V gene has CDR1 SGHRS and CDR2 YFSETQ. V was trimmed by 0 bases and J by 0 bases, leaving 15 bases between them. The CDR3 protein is CASSLGLSVHPNTGELFF. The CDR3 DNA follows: TGCGCCAGCAGCTTGGGTTTATCCGTACACCCGAACACCGGGGAGCTGTTTTTT.

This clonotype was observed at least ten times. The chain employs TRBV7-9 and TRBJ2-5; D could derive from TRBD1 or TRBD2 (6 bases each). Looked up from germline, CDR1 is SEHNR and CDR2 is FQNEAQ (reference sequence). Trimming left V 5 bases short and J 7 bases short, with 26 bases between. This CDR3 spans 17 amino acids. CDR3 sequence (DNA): TGTGCCAGCAGCCTCGGGGGCATAGACCGGACCACGGGGACCCAGTACTTC. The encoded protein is CASSLGGIDRTTGTQYF.

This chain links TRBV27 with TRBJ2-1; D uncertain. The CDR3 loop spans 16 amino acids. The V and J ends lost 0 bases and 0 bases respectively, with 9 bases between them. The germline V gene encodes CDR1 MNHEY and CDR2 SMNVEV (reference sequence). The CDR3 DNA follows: TGTGCCAGCAGTTTATCTGTCAGTCCCTCCTACAATGAGCAGTTCTTC. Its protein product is CASSLSVSPSYNEQFF.

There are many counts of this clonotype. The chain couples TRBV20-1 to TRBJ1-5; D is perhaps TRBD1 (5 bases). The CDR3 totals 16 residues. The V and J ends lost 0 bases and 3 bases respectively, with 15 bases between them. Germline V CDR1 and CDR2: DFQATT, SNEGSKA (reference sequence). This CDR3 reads CSAREHAKGNNQPQHF. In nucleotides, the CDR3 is TGCAGTGCTAGAGAACATGCCAAGGGGAACAATCAGCCCCAGCATTTT.

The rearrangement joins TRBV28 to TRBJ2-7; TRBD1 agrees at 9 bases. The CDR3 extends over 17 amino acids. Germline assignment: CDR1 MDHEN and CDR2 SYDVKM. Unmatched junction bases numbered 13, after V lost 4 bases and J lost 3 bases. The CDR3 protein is CASSYIRPRQGVYEQYF. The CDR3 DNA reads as TGTGCCAGCAGTTACATACGACCTCGACAGGGGGTCTACGAGCAGTACTTC.

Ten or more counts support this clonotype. CDR3 region: CAWSVREDTQYF. The CDR3 nucleotides are TGTGCCTGGAGTGTTAGGGAAGATACGCAGTATTTT. This chain connects TRBV30 to TRBJ2-3; unclear D gene. This CDR3 spans 12 amino acids. Deletions cut 0 bases from V and 5 bases from J, with 6 bases between. Germline values: CDR1 GTSNPN, CDR2 SVGIG (reference sequence).

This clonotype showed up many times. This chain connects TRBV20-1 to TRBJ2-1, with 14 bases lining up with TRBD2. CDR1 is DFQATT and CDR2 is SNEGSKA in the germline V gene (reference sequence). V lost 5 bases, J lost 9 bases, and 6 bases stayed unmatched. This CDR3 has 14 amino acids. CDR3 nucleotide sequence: TGCAGTGCTGAGACTAGCGGGGGGGCCATTGAGCAGTTCTTC. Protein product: CSAETSGGAIEQFF.

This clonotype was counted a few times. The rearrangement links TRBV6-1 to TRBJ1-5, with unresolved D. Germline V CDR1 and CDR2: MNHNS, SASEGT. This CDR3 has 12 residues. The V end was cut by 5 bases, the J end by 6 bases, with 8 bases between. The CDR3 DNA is TGTGCCAGCAGTTATTTTCCTCAGCCCCAGCATTTT. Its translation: CASSYFPQPQHF.

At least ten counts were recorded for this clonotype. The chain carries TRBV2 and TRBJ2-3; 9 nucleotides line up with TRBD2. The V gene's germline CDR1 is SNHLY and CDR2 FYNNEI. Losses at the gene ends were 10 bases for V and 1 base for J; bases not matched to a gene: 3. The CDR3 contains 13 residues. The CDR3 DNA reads TGTGCCAAAGAGCGGGGGGGCACAGATACGCAGTATTTT. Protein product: CAKERGGTDTQYF.

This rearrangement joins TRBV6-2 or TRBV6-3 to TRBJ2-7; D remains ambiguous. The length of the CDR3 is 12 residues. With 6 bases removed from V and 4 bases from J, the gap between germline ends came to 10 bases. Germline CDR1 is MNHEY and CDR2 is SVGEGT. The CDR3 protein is CASSLKWYEQYF. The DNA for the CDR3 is TGTGCCAGCAGCCTCAAATGGTACGAGCAGTACTTC.

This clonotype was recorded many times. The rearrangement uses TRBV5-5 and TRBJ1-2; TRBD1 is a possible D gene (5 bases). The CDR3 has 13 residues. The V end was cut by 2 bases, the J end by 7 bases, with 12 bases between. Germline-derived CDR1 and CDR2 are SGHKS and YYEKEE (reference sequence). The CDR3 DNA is TGTGCCAGCAGCTTACAGGAGTTAGGTGGCTACACCTTC. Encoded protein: CASSLQELGGYTF.

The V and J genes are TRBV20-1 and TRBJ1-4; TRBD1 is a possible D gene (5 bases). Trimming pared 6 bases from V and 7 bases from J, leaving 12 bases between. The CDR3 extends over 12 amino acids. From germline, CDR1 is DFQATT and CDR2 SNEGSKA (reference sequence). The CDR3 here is CSALGAAEKLFF. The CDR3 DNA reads TGCAGTGCCCTCGGGGCAGCTGAAAAACTGTTTTTT.

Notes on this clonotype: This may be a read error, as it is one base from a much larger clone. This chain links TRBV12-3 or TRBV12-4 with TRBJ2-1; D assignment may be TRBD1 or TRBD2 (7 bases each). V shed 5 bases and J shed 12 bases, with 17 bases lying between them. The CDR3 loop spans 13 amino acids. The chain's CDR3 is CASSRRQGGGQFF. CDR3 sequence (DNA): TGTGCCAGCAGTAGACGACAGGGAGGGGGGCAGTTCTTC.

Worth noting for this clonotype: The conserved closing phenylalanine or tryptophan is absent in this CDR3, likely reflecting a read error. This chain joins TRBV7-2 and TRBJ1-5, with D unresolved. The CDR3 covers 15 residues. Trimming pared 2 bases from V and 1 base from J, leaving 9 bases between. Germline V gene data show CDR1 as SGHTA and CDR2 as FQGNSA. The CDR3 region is CASSLTALSNQPQHL. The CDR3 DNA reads TGTGCCAGCAGCTTAACAGCCCTGAGCAATCAGCCCCAGCATCTT.

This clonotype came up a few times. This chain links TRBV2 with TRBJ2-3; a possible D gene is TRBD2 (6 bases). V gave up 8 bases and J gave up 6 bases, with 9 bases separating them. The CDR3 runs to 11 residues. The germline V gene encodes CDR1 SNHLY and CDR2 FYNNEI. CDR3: CASSSVDTQYF. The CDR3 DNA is TGTGCCAGCTCTAGCGTGGATACGCAGTATTTT.

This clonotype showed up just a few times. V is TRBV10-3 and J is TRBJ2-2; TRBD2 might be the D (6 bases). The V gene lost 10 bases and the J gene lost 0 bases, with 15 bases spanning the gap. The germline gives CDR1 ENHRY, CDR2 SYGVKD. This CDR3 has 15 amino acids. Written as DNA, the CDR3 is TGTGCCACCCAGACGGGACTGTCGAACACCGGGGAGCTGTTTTTT. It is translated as CATQTGLSNTGELFF.

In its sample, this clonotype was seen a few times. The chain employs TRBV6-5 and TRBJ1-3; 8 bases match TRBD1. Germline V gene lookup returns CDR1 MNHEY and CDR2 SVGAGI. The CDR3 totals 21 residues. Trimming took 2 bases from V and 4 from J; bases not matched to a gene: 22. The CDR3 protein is CASSYEVIGTGRSKLGNTIYF. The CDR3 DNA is TGTGCCAGCAGTTACGAAGTTATAGGGACAGGCCGCTCAAAACTGGGAAACACCATATATTTT.

CDR3 region: CASRPSGRATSYNEQFF. The CDR3 DNA reads as TGTGCCAGCAGACCTAGCGGGAGGGCCACGTCCTACAATGAGCAGTTCTTC. V gene TRBV12-3 or TRBV12-4 combines with J gene TRBJ2-1; TRBD2 aligns across 12 bases. The CDR3 has 17 residues. The J segment lost 1 base and the V segment lost 6 bases, leaving 7 bases of the junction unmatched.

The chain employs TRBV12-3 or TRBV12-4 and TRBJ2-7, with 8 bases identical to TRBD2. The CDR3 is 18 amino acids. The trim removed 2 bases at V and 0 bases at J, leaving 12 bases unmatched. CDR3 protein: CASSLTSGGTYSSYEQYF. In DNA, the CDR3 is TGTGCCAGCAGTTTAACTTCGGGGGGGACTTATAGCTCCTACGAGCAGTACTTC.

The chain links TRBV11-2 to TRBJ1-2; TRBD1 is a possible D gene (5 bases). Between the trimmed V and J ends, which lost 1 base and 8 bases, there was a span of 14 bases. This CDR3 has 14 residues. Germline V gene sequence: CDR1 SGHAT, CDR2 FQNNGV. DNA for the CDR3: TGTGCCAGCAGCTTAGGACAGACCGCGGGGGGCTACACCTTC. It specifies CASSLGQTAGGYTF.

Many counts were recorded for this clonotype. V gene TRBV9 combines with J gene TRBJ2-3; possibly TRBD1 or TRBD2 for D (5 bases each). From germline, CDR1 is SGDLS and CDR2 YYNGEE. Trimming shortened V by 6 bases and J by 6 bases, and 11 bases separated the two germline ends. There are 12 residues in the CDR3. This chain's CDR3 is CASTEGSDTQYF. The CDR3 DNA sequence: TGTGCCAGCACAGAGGGGAGCGATACGCAGTATTTT.

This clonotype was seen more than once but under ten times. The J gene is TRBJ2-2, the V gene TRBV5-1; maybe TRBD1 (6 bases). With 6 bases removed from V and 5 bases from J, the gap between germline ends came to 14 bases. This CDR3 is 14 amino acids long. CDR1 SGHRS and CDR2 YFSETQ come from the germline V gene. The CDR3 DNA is TGCGCCAGCACCCTGACAGGTGGAACCGGGGAGCTGTTTTTT. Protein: CASTLTGGTGELFF. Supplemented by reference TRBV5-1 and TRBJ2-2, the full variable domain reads KAGVTQTPRYLIKTRGQQVTLSCSPISGHRSVSWYQQTPGQGLQFLFEYFSETQRNKGNFPGRFSGRQFSNSRSEMNVSTLELGDSALYLCASTLTGGTGELFFGEGSRLTVL.

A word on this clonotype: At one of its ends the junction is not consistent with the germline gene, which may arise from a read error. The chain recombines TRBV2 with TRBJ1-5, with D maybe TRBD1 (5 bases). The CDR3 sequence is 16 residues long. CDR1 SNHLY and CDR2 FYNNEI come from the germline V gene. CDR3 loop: CATSDSTGTANQPQHF. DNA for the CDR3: TGTGCCACCAGTGATAGTACTGGGACCGCGAATCAGCCCCAGCATTTT.